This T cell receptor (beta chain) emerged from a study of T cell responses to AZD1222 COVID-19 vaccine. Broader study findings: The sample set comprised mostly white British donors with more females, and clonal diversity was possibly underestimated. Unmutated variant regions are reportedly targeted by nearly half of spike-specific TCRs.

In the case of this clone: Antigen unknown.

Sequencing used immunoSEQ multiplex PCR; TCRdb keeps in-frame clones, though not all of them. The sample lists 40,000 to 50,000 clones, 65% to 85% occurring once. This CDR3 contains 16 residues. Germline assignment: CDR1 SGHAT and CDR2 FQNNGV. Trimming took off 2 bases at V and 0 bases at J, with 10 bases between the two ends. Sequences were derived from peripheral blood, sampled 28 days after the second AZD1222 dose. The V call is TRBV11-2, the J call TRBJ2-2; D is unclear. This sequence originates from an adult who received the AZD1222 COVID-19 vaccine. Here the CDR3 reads CASSLMAITNTGELFF. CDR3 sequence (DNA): TGTGCCAGCAGCTTAATGGCTATCACGAACACCGGGGAGCTGTTTTTT. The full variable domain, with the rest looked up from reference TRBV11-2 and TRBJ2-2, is EAGVAQSPRYKIIEKRQSVAFWCNPISGHATLYWYQQILGQGPKLLIQFQNNGVVDDSQLPKDRFSAERLKGVDSTLKIQPAKLEDSAVYLCASSLMAITNTGELFFGEGSRLTVL.